This T cell receptor beta chain stems from a study of T-cell memory formation after mild COVID-19 (dated by TCRdb to about 2021). In terms of the full investigation: Most TCR sequence clusters were specific to one of the two donors. In two donors, T-cell clones that expanded and contracted after mild COVID-19 were tracked by sequencing TCRalpha and TCRbeta repertoires over time. Two young, previously healthy adult volunteers made up the cohort, one male and one female. The research as a whole found: Contracting CD4+ clones were found mainly in CM and EM memory subsets, while CD8+ clones were enriched in EMRA. The second-wave clones that peaked on day 37 were not confirmed to be SARS-CoV-2 specific. From day 15 to 85, contracting clones showed balanced CD4/CD8 phenotypes, whereas a second wave of clones that expanded from day 15 to 37 leaned towards CD4+. Some responding clones were detected in pre-infection memory, which suggested that pre-existing cross-reactive memory T cells had joined the SARS-CoV-2 response. Only a couple of mild cases were covered by the study, and larger cohorts that include severe cases with pre-infection samples were considered necessary.

The CDR3 goes from the cysteine to the phenylalanine over 15 residues. Only the CDR3 DNA is retained, 45 bases long and in frame from the first base. The germline V gene yields SGHTA for CDR1 and FQGNSA for CDR2. Relative to germline, V is 5 bases shorter and J is 1 base shorter, with 12 bases between their ends. For this clonotype: The specificity of this receptor is unknown. Per-base quality was not reported, and no clone a single base away is much larger than it.

Sequencing was performed on an Illumina NovaSeq 6000. cDNA libraries for TCRalpha and TCRbeta were prepared by 5'RACE using constant-segment primers, with sample barcodes and unique molecular identifiers added. RNA was extracted from every sample with Trizol reagent. Library amplification was performed in two PCR steps, and a second sample barcode and Illumina TruSeq adapters were introduced in the second step. The libraries were sequenced on an Illumina NovaSeq using 2 x 150 bp paired-end reads. Per the original workflow: Demultiplexing of reads and collapsing into UMI-guided consensus sequences were performed with migec v1.2.7. With mixcr v2.1.11, UMI consensuses were aligned to TRA and TRB V and J templates and assembled into clonotypes. A clonotype was counted as expanded or contracted only if both edgeR and NoisET called the change significant, with noise models trained on biological replicates. For edgeR calls, the thresholds were a false discovery rate-adjusted p below 0.01 and a log2 fold-change of 1. As an exploratory analysis of dynamics, max-normalized trajectories of the 1000 most abundant clonotypes were examined with PCA combined with hierarchical clustering. Each responding clone was given a CD4 or CD8 phenotype based on the CD4+ and CD8+ repertoires, which had been sequenced separately. The public sequencing data were trimmed at Q25 with fastp and processed into clonotypes with MiXCR by TCRdb, which kept only in-frame beta chains. Identical CDR3 protein sequences are pooled into one entry, listed with their most common genes and DNA. The V and J calls reflect TCRdb's pipeline rather than the authors' work. The sample contains about 350,000 distinct CDR3 sequences, roughly 15% of them found a single time. About 24% of the sample is held by the ten biggest clonotypes.

PBMCs were isolated by Ficoll-Paque density gradient centrifugation. The receptor was isolated from a man aged 18 to 29 who had mild COVID-19 (a few samples of this study predate the infection). The sample titles of this study are shuffled in the database, so cell type and time point are left out; the donor was told from shared clones. Sequencing input: PBMCs or a T cell subset sorted from them (not recorded which). The chain joins TRBV7-2 to TRBJ2-1; perhaps TRBD2 is the D gene, with 5 bases matching. Read as DNA, the sequence is TGTGCCAGCAGCCCGGGATTAACATCCTACAATGAGCAGTTCTTC. This sequence encodes CASSPGLTSYNEQFF.